This T cell receptor (beta chain) is from a study of PD-L1 blockade in urothelial cancer. Looking at the study overall: Analysis of the blood was performed 3 weeks (second dose) and 6 weeks after treatment start. Median T cell yield per blood sample was more than 120,000 cells. Broader study findings: Better survival was predicted by below-median pretreatment blood TCR clonality.

Trimming removed 6 bases at V and 7 bases at J, with 10 bases between. Germline CDR1 and CDR2: SQVTM and ANQGSEA. The CDR3 sequence is 11 residues long. Of note for this clone: Its matching antigen is unknown.

Stated time point: pretreatment peripheral blood. Measured with immunoSEQ multiplex PCR; TCRdb has only the in-frame clones, and not every one. The data show 70,000 or so clones, with roughly 88% seen just once and 4.5% held by the top ten. The sequence came from a man in his 70s with urothelial cancer. This sample comprised PBMCs, obtained around atezolizumab (anti-PD-L1) treatment. The chain uses TRBV29-1 and TRBJ2-1; D may be TRBD2 (7 bases). CDR3 amino acids: CSVGGGNEQFF. The DNA for the CDR3 is TGCAGCGTGGGAGGGGGAAATGAGCAGTTCTTC.